A selection of T cell receptor beta chains follows, all from one sample in a study of naive and memory T cell subsets. One entry per CDR3 protein, called by TCRdb with MiXCR from the 5' RACE reads. The sample records more than 45,000 distinct CDR3 sequences, about 4.4% being singletons. The receptors originated from a female donor in good health. CDR3s include the opening cysteine and the closing phenylalanine or tryptophan. Fields, in order: V gene, D gene, J gene, clone size, CDR3 protein, CDR3 DNA. D genes are given only for firm matches. Clone size is given for some rows only: seen once, a few or many times, or a class if the clone is expanded.

V gene: TRBV30
D gene: .
J gene: TRBJ2-1
clone size: once
CDR3 protein: CAWSVTRTGGYNEQFF
CDR3 DNA: TGTGCCTGGAGTGTAACCAGAACGGGTGGCTACAATGAGCAGTTCTTC

V gene: TRBV18
D gene: .
J gene: TRBJ2-5
clone size: many
CDR3 protein: CASSPPGRETQYF
CDR3 DNA: TGTGCCAGCTCACCCCCAGGGCGAGAGACCCAGTACTTC

V gene: TRBV10-3
D gene: TRBD1
J gene: TRBJ1-2
clone size: many
CDR3 protein: CAISESTGAVLDPYRYTF
CDR3 DNA: TGTGCCATCAGTGAGTCGACAGGGGCCGTCCTCGATCCCTATCGCTACACCTTC

V gene: TRBV5-1
D gene: TRBD1
J gene: TRBJ1-6
clone size: many
CDR3 protein: CASSTGQGGASYNSPLHF
CDR3 DNA: TGCGCCAGCAGCACGGGACAGGGCGGTGCCTCCTATAATTCACCCCTCCACTTT

V gene: TRBV18
D gene: TRBD1
J gene: TRBJ1-5
clone size: many
CDR3 protein: CASSSGTGNVGNQPQHF
CDR3 DNA: TGTGCCAGCTCATCCGGGACAGGGAATGTCGGAAATCAGCCCCAGCATTTT

V gene: TRBV9
D gene: TRBD2
J gene: TRBJ2-3
clone size: many
CDR3 protein: CASSVDRREVADTQYF
CDR3 DNA: TGTGCCAGCAGCGTAGATCGGCGGGAGGTCGCAGATACGCAGTATTTT

V gene: TRBV20-1
D gene: .
J gene: TRBJ2-7
clone size: many
CDR3 protein: CSANDPKGPYEQYF
CDR3 DNA: TGCAGTGCTAACGACCCGAAGGGACCCTACGAGCAGTACTTC

V gene: TRBV30
D gene: .
J gene: TRBJ2-5
clone size: few
CDR3 protein: CAWKGFGHNQETQYF
CDR3 DNA: TGTGCCTGGAAGGGGTTCGGACACAACCAAGAGACCCAGTACTTC

V gene: TRBV10-3
D gene: TRBD2
J gene: TRBJ2-7
clone size: many
CDR3 protein: CAISDPTSGLSYEQYF
CDR3 DNA: TGTGCCATCAGTGATCCGACTAGCGGTCTCTCCTACGAGCAGTACTTC

V gene: TRBV29-1
D gene: .
J gene: TRBJ1-5
clone size: many
CDR3 protein: CSVEIGTGPQHF
CDR3 DNA: TGCAGCGTTGAAATCGGGACGGGGCCCCAGCATTTT

V gene: TRBV24-1
D gene: .
J gene: TRBJ2-3
clone size: many
CDR3 protein: CATSEQDSRDTQYF
CDR3 DNA: TGTGCCACCAGTGAGCAGGACTCTCGTGATACGCAGTATTTT

V gene: TRBV6-5
D gene: TRBD1
J gene: TRBJ2-7
clone size: many
CDR3 protein: CASWDSSYEQYF
CDR3 DNA: TGTGCCAGCTGGGACAGCTCCTACGAGCAGTACTTC

V gene: TRBV28
D gene: .
J gene: TRBJ1-1
clone size: .
CDR3 protein: CASRINCWAEAFF
CDR3 DNA: TGTGCCAGCAGGATCAATTGCTGGGCTGAAGCTTTCTTT

V gene: TRBV5-1
D gene: TRBD1
J gene: TRBJ2-1
clone size: many
CDR3 protein: CASSETGQVRTYNEQFF
CDR3 DNA: TGCGCCAGCAGCGAGACTGGACAGGTTCGGACCTACAATGAGCAGTTCTTC

V gene: TRBV28
D gene: TRBD1
J gene: TRBJ1-1
clone size: many
CDR3 protein: CASSAGTEEAFF
CDR3 DNA: TGTGCCAGCAGTGCCGGGACAGAAGAAGCTTTCTTT

V gene: TRBV9
D gene: TRBD1
J gene: TRBJ1-1
clone size: many
CDR3 protein: CASSTDRMNTEAFF
CDR3 DNA: TGTGCCAGCAGCACGGACAGGATGAACACTGAAGCTTTCTTT

V gene: TRBV7-2
D gene: TRBD2
J gene: TRBJ2-2
clone size: many
CDR3 protein: CASSTAVGRRELFF
CDR3 DNA: TGTGCCAGCAGCACGGCCGTCGGGAGGCGGGAGCTGTTTTTT

V gene: TRBV29-1
D gene: .
J gene: TRBJ2-1
clone size: few
CDR3 protein: CSVVRWRGSSYNEQFF
CDR3 DNA: TGCAGCGTTGTTCGTTGGCGGGGAAGCTCCTACAATGAGCAGTTCTTC

V gene: TRBV28
D gene: TRBD1
J gene: TRBJ2-5
clone size: .
CDR3 protein: CASSLIWGPSEAGGETQYF
CDR3 DNA: TGTGCCAGCAGTTTAATTTGGGGTCCGTCTGAAGCAGGGGGAGAGACCCAGTACTTC

V gene: TRBV5-8
D gene: .
J gene: TRBJ2-7
clone size: .
CDR3 protein: CASTKTTRYEQYF
CDR3 DNA: TGTGCCAGCACCAAAACGACACGATACGAGCAGTACTTC

V gene: TRBV7-6
D gene: .
J gene: TRBJ2-2
clone size: many
CDR3 protein: CASSSGHNTGELFF
CDR3 DNA: TGTGCCAGCAGCTCGGGTCATAACACCGGGGAGCTGTTTTTT

V gene: TRBV29-1
D gene: TRBD1
J gene: TRBJ1-2
clone size: many
CDR3 protein: CSVELDRRGYTF
CDR3 DNA: TGCAGCGTTGAGCTGGACAGGCGGGGCTACACCTTC

V gene: TRBV18
D gene: .
J gene: TRBJ1-1
clone size: many
CDR3 protein: CASSSVRGGGNTEAFF
CDR3 DNA: TGTGCCAGCTCATCCGTGCGTGGGGGAGGGAACACTGAAGCTTTCTTT

V gene: TRBV20-1
D gene: .
J gene: TRBJ1-1
clone size: many
CDR3 protein: CSARPPGGEAFF
CDR3 DNA: TGCAGTGCTAGACCCCCGGGGGGTGAAGCTTTCTTT

V gene: TRBV29-1
D gene: .
J gene: TRBJ2-4
clone size: few
CDR3 protein: CSVELGVRYGNIQYF
CDR3 DNA: TGCAGCGTTGAACTGGGGGTGAGATATGGAAACATTCAGTACTTC

V gene: TRBV5-4
D gene: .
J gene: TRBJ2-1
clone size: many
CDR3 protein: CASSDGAAPYNEQFF
CDR3 DNA: TGTGCCAGCAGCGACGGAGCAGCCCCCTACAATGAGCAGTTCTTC

V gene: TRBV7-8
D gene: TRBD1
J gene: TRBJ1-2
clone size: many
CDR3 protein: CASTSFSGTGMYGYTF
CDR3 DNA: TGTGCCAGCACCTCTTTCTCCGGGACAGGGATGTATGGCTACACCTTC

V gene: TRBV27
D gene: TRBD1
J gene: TRBJ2-3
clone size: many
CDR3 protein: CASSRQGDLLADTQYF
CDR3 DNA: TGTGCCAGCAGTCGCCAGGGGGACCTGTTAGCAGATACGCAGTATTTT

V gene: TRBV30
D gene: .
J gene: TRBJ1-2
clone size: few
CDR3 protein: CAWSPVLTANGYTF
CDR3 DNA: TGTGCCTGGAGTCCCGTTTTGACTGCTAATGGCTACACCTTC

V gene: TRBV6-5
D gene: TRBD2
J gene: TRBJ2-1
clone size: many
CDR3 protein: CASRSRTSGRSGSEQFF
CDR3 DNA: TGTGCCAGCAGGTCCCGAACTAGCGGGAGATCGGGGAGTGAGCAGTTCTTC

V gene: TRBV5-6
D gene: TRBD1
J gene: TRBJ1-5
clone size: .
CDR3 protein: CASSLYMGQRGNQPQHF
CDR3 DNA: TGTGCCAGCAGCTTGTATATGGGACAGAGGGGCAATCAGCCCCAGCATTTT

V gene: TRBV7-3
D gene: TRBD2
J gene: TRBJ2-2
clone size: many
CDR3 protein: CASSFQAGLYTGELFF
CDR3 DNA: TGTGCCAGCAGCTTTCAAGCGGGACTTTACACCGGGGAGCTGTTTTTT